This T cell receptor (beta chain) was sequenced during a study of cytomegalovirus exposure and HLA in healthy donors. PCR employed 60 Vbeta and 13 Jbeta primers. Measured with immunoSEQ multiplex PCR; TCRdb has only the in-frame clones, and not every one. The table has 150,000 to 250,000 clones, over 75% seen once. Trimming took off 0 bases at V and 6 bases at J, with 9 bases between the two ends. Germline V lookup: CDR1 KGHSH, CDR2 LQKENI. This CDR3 has 14 residues. This sequence joins TRBV18 and TRBJ2-1; no clear D gene. The clonotype originates from a woman in her 50s in good health and CMV-seronegative. The sample taken for sequencing was PBMCs. The CDR3 coding sequence is TGTGCCAGCTCACCACCAGCGCCTGCCAATGAGCAGTTCTTC. The encoded protein is CASSPPAPANEQFF.